What follows are 13 T cell receptor beta chains derived from one specimen sequenced in a study of CD8 T cells in Susac syndrome. RNA amounts of about 0.45 to 1 ug underwent reverse transcription with random hexamers. MiXCR, applied by TCRdb to the immunoSEQ multiplex PCR reads, yields one record per CDR3 protein. The repertoire holds under 200,000 distinct CDR3 sequences, with roughly 94% as singletons. Specimen: CD4+ T cells from PBMCs. These receptors originate from a human donor with Susac syndrome.

The V and J genes are TRBV20-1 and TRBJ2-2; D is perhaps TRBD1 (6 bases). Germline-derived CDR1 and CDR2 are DFQATT and SNEGSKA (reference sequence). This CDR3 has 15 amino acids. V shed 5 bases and J shed 1 base, with 14 bases lying between them. The CDR3 nucleotides are TGCAGTGCTGGGCCGTTACAGGGGAACACCGGGGAGCTGTTTTTT. Encoded protein: CSAGPLQGNTGELFF.

The sample holds one count of this clonotype. CDR3 region: CASTRLAGGGGSYNEQFF. The CDR3 DNA reads as TGTGCCAGCACCCGACTAGCGGGGGGCGGTGGCTCCTACAATGAGCAGTTCTTC. The chain is built from TRBV11-2 and TRBJ2-1, with 13 bases lining up with TRBD2. Germline V gene sequence: CDR1 SGHAT, CDR2 FQNNGV. This CDR3 spans 18 amino acids. V lost 7 bases to trimming and J lost 0 bases; unmatched junction nucleotides: 9. The full variable domain, completed using reference TRBV11-2 and TRBJ2-1, is EAGVAQSPRYKIIEKRQSVAFWCNPISGHATLYWYQQILGQGPKLLIQFQNNGVVDDSQLPKDRFSAERLKGVDSTLKIQPAKLEDSAVYLCASTRLAGGGGSYNEQFFGPGTRLTVL.

This clonotype was seen only once. V is TRBV10-3 and J is TRBJ1-2, with D maybe TRBD1 (5 bases). V lost 2 bases to trimming and J lost 8 bases, with 12 bases between them. This CDR3 is 13 amino acids long. The germline V gene has CDR1 ENHRY and CDR2 SYGVKD. CDR3 residues: CAISERGAWGYTF. DNA of the CDR3: TGTGCCATCAGTGAGAGAGGGGCGTGGGGCTACACCTTC.

The chain couples TRBV7-2 to TRBJ2-5; 9 bases align to TRBD2. Germline V lookup: CDR1 SGHTA, CDR2 FQGNSA. J was trimmed by 7 bases and V by 5 bases; bases with no gene match: 5. The CDR3 is 13 residues long. The DNA for the CDR3 is TGTGCCAGCAGCCACCCAGCGGGGGGGACCCAGTACTTC. This encodes CASSHPAGGTQYF.

This chain uses TRBV29-1 with TRBJ2-5; unclear D gene. Germline CDR1 and CDR2: SQVTM and ANQGSEA. Deletions cut 3 bases from V and 5 bases from J, with 4 bases between. The CDR3 is 10 residues long. The CDR3 region is CSVEGETQYF. The CDR3 bases are TGCAGCGTTGAGGGGGAGACCCAGTACTTC. Full variable domain (rest looked up from reference TRBV29-1 and TRBJ2-5): SAVISQKPSRDICQRGTSLTIQCQVDSQVTMMFWYRQQPGQSLTLIATANQGSEATYESGFVIDKFPISRPNLTFSTLTVSNMSPEDSSIYLCSVEGETQYFGPGTRLLVL.

The sample holds one count of this clonotype. The chain links TRBV5-6 to TRBJ1-2; 8 bases map to TRBD1. Per the germline V gene, CDR1 is SGHDT and CDR2 is YYEEEE. The length of the CDR3 is 13 residues. With V trimmed by 4 bases and J by 6 bases, 5 bases remained unmatched. The CDR3, as DNA: TGTGCCAGCAGCCGCGGACAGGGTCATGGCTACACCTTC. Translation: CASSRGQGHGYTF. The full variable domain, completed using reference TRBV5-6 and TRBJ1-2, is DAGVTQSPTHLIKTRGQQVTLRCSPKSGHDTVSWYQQALGQGPQFIFQYYEEEERQRGNFPDRFSGHQFPNYSSELNVNALLLGDSALYLCASSRGQGHGYTFGSGTRLTVV.

The rearrangement links TRBV7-2 to TRBJ2-1; D remains unclear. CDR1 is SGHTA, CDR2 FQGNSA, per germline. V lost 2 bases, J lost 8 bases, and 10 bases lay in between. The CDR3 covers 13 residues. CDR3 DNA: TGTGCCAGCAGCTTACTAGTTATGGATGAGCAGTTCTTC. Its protein is CASSLLVMDEQFF.

The chain combines TRBV5-4 with TRBJ1-6; unclear D gene. V was shortened by 1 base and J by 5 bases, with 7 bases between the two germline ends. Germline assignment: CDR1 SGHNT and CDR2 YYREEE (reference sequence). The CDR3 has 14 amino acids. The CDR3 here is CASSLTLHNSPLHF. CDR3 nucleotides: TGTGCCAGCAGCTTGACGCTACATAATTCACCCCTCCACTTT. The full variable domain, completed using reference TRBV5-4 and TRBJ1-6, is ETGVTQSPTHLIKTRGQQVTLRCSSQSGHNTVSWYQQALGQGPQFIFQYYREEENGRGNFPPRFSGLQFPNYSSELNVNALELDDSALYLCASSLTLHNSPLHFGNGTRLTVT.

This sequence joins TRBV10-3 and TRBJ2-3; 10 bases align to TRBD1. CDR1 and CDR2 (germline): ENHRY, SYGVKD. V shed 5 bases, J shed 4 bases, and the junction held 6 bases outside the gene matches. The CDR3 has 15 amino acids. Here the CDR3 reads CAISPDRGQADTQYF. For the CDR3, the DNA is TGTGCCATCAGTCCCGACAGGGGGCAGGCAGATACGCAGTATTTT.

This clonotype was recorded once. V usage is TRBV24-1 and J usage is TRBJ2-1; no reliable D call. The germline CDR1 and CDR2 sequences are KGHDR and SFDVKD. The CDR3 covers 14 residues. Trimming cost V 5 bases and J 4 bases, with 11 bases left between them. CDR3 DNA: TGTGCCACCAGTGCAACAGCAAATTACAATGAGCAGTTCTTC. Translating gives CATSATANYNEQFF.

The V and J genes are TRBV7-6 and TRBJ1-2; no firm D call. This CDR3 contains 14 residues. V was clipped by 1 base and J by 3 bases, with 9 bases between them. The germline V gene has CDR1 SGHVS and CDR2 FNYEAQ. The CDR3 loop is CASSLGEGYYGYTF. The CDR3 DNA sequence: TGTGCCAGCAGCTTAGGAGAGGGCTACTATGGCTACACCTTC. Full variable domain (missing parts from reference TRBV7-6 and TRBJ1-2): GAGVSQSPRYKVTKRGQDVALRCDPISGHVSLYWYRQALGQGPEFLTYFNYEAQQDKSGLPNDRFSAERPEGSISTLTIQRTEQRDSAMYRCASSLGEGYYGYTFGSGTRLTVV.

The chain employs TRBV18 and TRBJ1-1; D is ambiguous. Trimming left V 6 bases short and J 1 base short, with 9 bases between. The CDR3 totals 13 residues. Per the germline V gene, CDR1 is KGHSH and CDR2 is LQKENI. CDR3 region: CASSPSANTEAFF. In DNA form, the CDR3 reads TGTGCCAGCTCCCCCAGTGCGAACACTGAAGCTTTCTTT.

This clonotype has only one observation. This chain joins TRBV2 and TRBJ2-5; tentative D call: TRBD2 (6 bases). The germline V and J ends were trimmed by 6 bases and 5 bases, with 16 bases remaining between them. The CDR3 spans 14 residues. Germline V CDR1 and CDR2: SNHLY, FYNNEI. Here the CDR3 DNA reads TGTGCCAGCAGCCCGACTAGGGGCATTGAGACCCAGTACTTC. Translation gives CASSPTRGIETQYF. Together with reference TRBV2 and TRBJ2-5, the CDR3 gives the full variable domain: EPEVTQTPSHQVTQMGQEVILRCVPISNHLYFYWYRQILGQKVEFLVSFYNNEISEKSEIFDDQFSVERPDGSNFTLKIRSTKLEDSAMYFCASSPTRGIETQYFGPGTRLLVL.